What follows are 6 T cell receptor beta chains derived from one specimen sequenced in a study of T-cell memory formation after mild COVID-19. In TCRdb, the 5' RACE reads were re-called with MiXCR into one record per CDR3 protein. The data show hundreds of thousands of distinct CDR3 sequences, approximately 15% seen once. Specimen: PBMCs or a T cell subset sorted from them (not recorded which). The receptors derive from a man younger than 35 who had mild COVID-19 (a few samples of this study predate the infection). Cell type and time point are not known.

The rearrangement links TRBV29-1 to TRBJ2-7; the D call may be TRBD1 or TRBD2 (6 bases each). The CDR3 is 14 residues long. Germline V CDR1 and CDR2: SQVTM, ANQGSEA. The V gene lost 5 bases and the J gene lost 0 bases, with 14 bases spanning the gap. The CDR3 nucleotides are TGCAGCGTTAGGGGGGACGGCAGCTCCTACGAGCAGTACTTC. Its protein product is CSVRGDGSSYEQYF.

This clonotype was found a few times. CDR3 protein: CSVVVRGSGDEAFF. The CDR3, as DNA: TGCAGCGTTGTTGTACGGGGGAGTGGGGATGAAGCTTTCTTT. The gene calls are TRBV29-1 and TRBJ1-1; weak D call: TRBD1 (5 bases). Germline lookup yields CDR1 SQVTM and CDR2 ANQGSEA. The CDR3 is made up of 14 amino acids. Trimming removed 4 bases from V and 7 bases from J, with 19 bases in between.

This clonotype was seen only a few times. The chain's CDR3 is CASSYSAAPGGYTF. The CDR3, as DNA: TGTGCCAGCAGTTACTCCGCGGCGCCGGGAGGCTACACCTTC. This chain connects TRBV6-6 to TRBJ1-2; D gene ambiguous. V gave up 0 bases and J gave up 8 bases, with 13 bases separating them. The V gene's germline CDR1 is MNHNY and CDR2 SVGAGI (reference sequence). The CDR3 spans 14 residues.

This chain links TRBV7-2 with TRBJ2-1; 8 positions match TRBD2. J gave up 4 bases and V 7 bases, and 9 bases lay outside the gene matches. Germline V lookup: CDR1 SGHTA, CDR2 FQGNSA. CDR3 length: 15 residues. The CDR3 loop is CASTQGRGGYNEQFF. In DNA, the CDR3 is TGTGCCAGCACCCAAGGTCGGGGGGGTTACAATGAGCAGTTCTTC.

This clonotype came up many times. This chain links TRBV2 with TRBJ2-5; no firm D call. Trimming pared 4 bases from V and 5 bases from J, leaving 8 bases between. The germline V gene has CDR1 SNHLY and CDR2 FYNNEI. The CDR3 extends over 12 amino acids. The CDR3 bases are TGTGCCAGCAGTGTTGGCTTGGAGACCCAGTACTTC. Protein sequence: CASSVGLETQYF.

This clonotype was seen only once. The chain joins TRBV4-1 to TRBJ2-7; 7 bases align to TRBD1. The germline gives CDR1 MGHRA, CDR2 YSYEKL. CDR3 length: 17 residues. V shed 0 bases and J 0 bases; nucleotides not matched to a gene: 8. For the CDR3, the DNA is TGCGCCAGCAGCCAAGATGTTTCCGGACAGGCCTCCTACGAGCAGTACGTC. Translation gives CASSQDVSGQASYEQYV.